The clone carrying this TCR beta chain occurred a few times. The entry originates in a study of blood T cell repertoires in COVID-19. In the study overall: Collection of acute and convalescent COVID-19 samples took place in the United States, Italy and Spain. Sources were T cells, B-cell-depleted T cells, or PBMCs; the material itself was cDNA or gDNA.

V lost 7 bases, J lost 7 bases, and 13 bases lay in between. The CDR3 is made up of 12 amino acids. Germline CDR1 is WSHSY and CDR2 is SAAADI. In the study's own analysis: Reference gene primer amplification yielded estimated nucleated cell counts. Method: immunoSEQ multiplex PCR; TCRdb's copy keeps in-frame clones and lacks some. That table is the source of V, J and clone size, and D and trimming were worked out from the DNA. The top ten hold 9.5% to 13% of the sample, which has some 97,000 clones, 80% seen once. This receptor was taken from a woman in her 70s with acute or convalescent COVID-19. The chain couples TRBV10-2 to TRBJ1-2; D gene uncertain. Material for sequencing was peripheral blood. The CDR3 spells CASMGNRGGYTF. In DNA form, the CDR3 reads TGCGCCAGCATGGGAAATCGGGGTGGCTACACCTTC.